The clone carrying this TCR beta chain was detected only a few times. What it recognizes is unknown. CDR1 is SNHLY, CDR2 FYNNEI, per germline. The CDR3 has 12 residues. Trimming took off 2 bases at V and 7 bases at J, with 9 bases between the two ends. This specimen belongs to a study of CD8 T cells in ankylosing spondylitis. Study-level points and caveats: It appeared that ankylosing spondylitis blood was characterized by a TCR beta motif of under ten highly homologous variants.

TCRdb passed the 5' RACE reads through MiXCR, listing each CDR3 protein once. The sample consists of over 450,000 distinct CDR3 sequences, over 9.5% of them appearing once. This chain connects TRBV2 to TRBJ2-7, with D possibly TRBD1 on 5 matching bases. This receptor was obtained from a male donor with ankylosing spondylitis. Sequencing was carried out using blood, either unsorted or a sorted T cell fraction (not recorded which). The CDR3 DNA follows: TGTGCCAGCAGTGAACAGGGTGTGGAGCAGTACGTC. It is translated as CASSEQGVEQYV.